This record concerns one T cell receptor beta chain sequence. Assay: immunoSEQ multiplex PCR; the TCRdb copy retains only in-frame clones and omits some. Among 110,000 to 150,000 clones listed, 80% to 90% were seen once. This specimen belongs to a study of blood T cell repertoires in COVID-19. Study background: Acute and convalescent COVID-19 samples came from the United States, Italy and Spain.

This clonotype originated in a woman in her forties or fifties with acute or convalescent COVID-19. Sequenced input: peripheral blood.

The CDR3, as DNA: TGTGCCAGCAGTTCTACTAGCGGGGGGCCCCACCGGCAGTACTTC. Translated, it gives CASSSTSGGPHRQYF. J is TRBJ2-7 and V is TRBV27; TRBD2 agrees at 12 bases. Looked up from germline, CDR1 is MNHEY and CDR2 is SMNVEV (reference sequence). This CDR3 comprises 15 residues. Trimming removed 4 bases from V and 9 bases from J; junction bases left unmatched: 10.